The 19 T cell receptor beta chains in this list originate from one sample, sequenced in a study of shared clonotypes between healthy human individuals. Some clones are missing from TCRdb's copy, which holds only in-frame ones; the method was immunoSEQ multiplex PCR. The table shows roughly 2.6 million clones, with around 94% occurring only once. Sequencing was done on a sample of naive CD4+ T cells sorted from blood. Subset in this sample: CD45RA+ positively selected. These receptors were taken from a man aged 18 to 30 in good health.

This clone was picked up one time. This chain links TRBV6-5 with TRBJ1-1; 10 positions match TRBD1. The CDR3 runs to 16 residues. Germline values: CDR1 MNHEY, CDR2 SVGAGI. With 0 bases clipped from V and 5 bases from J, the junction kept 6 bases outside the gene matches. The CDR3 spells CASSYSAGTGETEAFF. The CDR3 nucleotides are TGTGCCAGCAGTTACTCGGCCGGGACAGGGGAAACTGAAGCTTTCTTT.

This clone showed up just once. The chain uses TRBV19 and TRBJ2-7; possibly TRBD1 or TRBD2 for D (6 bases each). CDR1 and CDR2 from the germline V gene are LNHDA and SQIVND (reference sequence). The CDR3 contains 17 residues. V dropped 3 bases and J dropped 3 bases, with 21 bases sitting between them. CDR3 sequence reads: CASSMILDKGGSYEQYF. The CDR3 DNA is TGTGCCAGTAGTATGATACTCGACAAGGGGGGCAGCTACGAGCAGTACTTC. Filled out from reference TRBV19 and TRBJ2-7, the complete variable domain reads DGGITQSPKYLFRKEGQNVTLSCEQNLNHDAMYWYRQDPGQGLRLIYYSQIVNDFQKGDIAEGYSVSREKKESFPLTVTSAQKNPTAFYLCASSMILDKGGSYEQYFGPGTRLTVT.

The chain is built from TRBV28 and TRBJ1-5; D gene unclear. Germline CDR1 reads MDHEN; CDR2 reads SYDVKM. The CDR3 length is 13 residues. Trimming removed 8 bases from V and 3 bases from J, with 11 bases in between. DNA for the CDR3: TGTGCCAGCCTCGACGGACTCAATCAGCCCCAGCATTTT. It encodes CASLDGLNQPQHF.

CDR3 region: CASNRQGQRETQYF. The CDR3 DNA sequence: TGTGCCAGCAACAGACAGGGGCAACGGGAGACCCAGTACTTC. V usage is TRBV9 and J usage is TRBJ2-5, with TRBD1 identical over 8 bases. V gave up 6 bases and J gave up 5 bases; unmatched junction bases: 9. The V gene's germline CDR1 is SGDLS and CDR2 YYNGEE. This CDR3 has 14 amino acids.

J is TRBJ2-2 and V is TRBV6-1; D remains ambiguous. The V end lost 3 bases, the J end lost 6 bases, and 8 bases lay between the germline ends. CDR3 length: 13 residues. CDR1 is MNHNS and CDR2 is SASEGT in the germline V gene. The CDR3 nucleotides read TGTGCCAGCAGTGAGTTGCAGGCCGGGGAGCTGTTTTTT. Its translation: CASSELQAGELFF.

J is TRBJ2-1 and V is TRBV5-1, with a possible D match to TRBD1 (5 bases). The CDR3 totals 14 residues. Germline lookup yields CDR1 SGHRS and CDR2 YFSETQ. Trimming cost V 0 bases and J 10 bases, with 14 bases left between them. The CDR3 bases are TGCGCCAGCAGCTTGGCCCTGGGGCCCGGGGAGCAGTTCTTC. Translating it yields CASSLALGPGEQFF.

The gene calls are TRBV2 and TRBJ1-1, with D possibly TRBD1 on 5 matching bases. Germline CDR1 reads SNHLY; CDR2 reads FYNNEI. This CDR3 is 13 amino acids long. Trimming removed 5 bases from V and 1 base from J, with 8 bases in between. CDR3 coding DNA: TGTGCCAGCAGTACGCAGGGGAACACTGAAGCTTTCTTT. Its protein is CASSTQGNTEAFF.

The chain's CDR3 is CSTKQGYNEQFF. The CDR3 bases are TGCAGCACCAAACAGGGATACAATGAGCAGTTCTTC. This rearrangement joins TRBV29-1 to TRBJ2-1, with a tentative D call TRBD1 (6 bases). Germline V lookup: CDR1 SQVTM, CDR2 ANQGSEA. The V end was cut by 8 bases, the J end by 4 bases, with 12 bases between. This CDR3 is built from 12 residues.

This chain joins TRBV9 and TRBJ2-1; D is unresolved. The germline V and J ends were trimmed by 0 bases and 0 bases, with 10 bases remaining between them. This CDR3 has 16 residues. Germline V lookup: CDR1 SGDLS, CDR2 YYNGEE. CDR3 amino acids: CASSVGAIPSYNEQFF. In nucleotides, the CDR3 is TGTGCCAGCAGCGTAGGAGCGATCCCCTCCTACAATGAGCAGTTCTTC.

V is TRBV18 and J is TRBJ2-3; D not resolved. This CDR3 has 14 amino acids. With 4 bases removed from V and 5 bases from J, the gap between germline ends came to 13 bases. CDR1 and CDR2 (germline): KGHSH, LQKENI. CDR3: CASSQAADRDTQYF. For the CDR3, the DNA is TGTGCCAGCTCACAGGCTGCTGATCGAGATACGCAGTATTTT.

The rearrangement joins TRBV6-5 to TRBJ2-3; TRBD1 matches at 9 bases. Germline CDR1 is MNHEY and CDR2 is SVGAGI. The CDR3 runs 14 residues. Trimming took 10 bases from V and 5 from J; bases not matched to a gene: 10. CDR3 residues: CANTTGGCEDTQYF. For the CDR3, the DNA is TGTGCCAATACCACAGGGGGCTGTGAAGATACGCAGTATTTT.

The chain employs TRBV30 and TRBJ1-6; D call uncertain. There are 13 residues in the CDR3. The V and J ends lost 2 bases and 9 bases respectively, with 11 bases between them. Per germline, CDR1 GTSNPN and CDR2 SVGIG (reference sequence). The CDR3 nucleotides read TGTGCCTGGAGTAACGCAGGAGTTTCACCCCTCCACTTT. Amino acid sequence: CAWSNAGVSPLHF.

This chain links TRBV4-2 with TRBJ1-1; D possibly corresponds to TRBD1 (6 bases). Between the trimmed V and J ends, which lost 4 bases and 4 bases, there was a span of 13 bases. The CDR3 totals 14 residues. The germline CDR1 and CDR2 sequences are LGHNA and YNFKEQ. The CDR3 is CASSPREGGTEAFF. CDR3 bases: TGTGCCAGCAGCCCCAGAGAAGGGGGCACTGAAGCTTTCTTT.

V gene TRBV7-3 combines with J gene TRBJ2-5; D not resolved. The CDR3 has 13 residues. The ends were cut back, 2 bases at V and 1 base at J, with 5 bases in the middle. Germline CDR1 SGHTA, CDR2 FQGTGA. CDR3 DNA sequence: TGTGCCAGCAGCTTAGAAGTCCAAGAGACCCAGTACTTC. This translates into CASSLEVQETQYF. The full variable domain, completed using reference TRBV7-3 and TRBJ2-5, is GAGVSQTPSNKVTEKGKYVELRCDPISGHTALYWYRQSLGQGPEFLIYFQGTGAADDSGLPNDRFFAVRPEGSVSTLKIQRTERGDSAVYLCASSLEVQETQYFGPGTRLLVL.

With respect to this clone: Other DNA sequences in the sample encode the same CDR3. The rearrangement joins TRBV18 to TRBJ1-1, with D possibly being TRBD1 (6 bases). Trimming removed 0 bases at V and 1 base at J, with 9 bases between. From germline, CDR1 is KGHSH and CDR2 LQKENI. The CDR3 runs 15 residues. The CDR3 region is CASSPPMGQNTEAFF. The CDR3 nucleotides read TGTGCCAGCTCACCACCGATGGGACAGAACACTGAAGCTTTCTTT.

This clone was recorded once. The V call is TRBV2, the J call TRBJ2-1; D is possibly TRBD1 or TRBD2 (5 bases each). V lost 10 bases to trimming and J lost 5 bases, with 15 bases between them. The CDR3 totals 13 residues. CDR1 is SNHLY and CDR2 is FYNNEI in the germline V gene. The CDR3 is CANTPGTNNEQFF. As DNA, the CDR3 is TGTGCCAACACCCCGGGGACCAACAATGAGCAGTTCTTC.

The chain couples TRBV7-2 to TRBJ1-2; D is possibly TRBD1 (5 bases). The CDR3 is made up of 12 amino acids. The germline V gene encodes CDR1 SGHTA and CDR2 FQGNSA. V was pared by 5 bases and J by 7 bases, with 11 bases between. The CDR3 is CASSPGPFGYTF. The CDR3, as DNA: TGTGCCAGCAGCCCGGGGCCTTTTGGCTACACCTTC.

CDR3 nucleotide sequence: TGTGCCAGCAGCGCGGGACTAGCGGAGGAAGAGACCCAGTACTTC. Protein product: CASSAGLAEEETQYF. The chain couples TRBV9 to TRBJ2-5, with TRBD2 matching over 11 bases. The junction had 4 bases not matched to a gene; V was cut back by 3 bases and J by 3 bases. Germline CDR1 reads SGDLS; CDR2 reads YYNGEE. The CDR3 sequence is 15 residues long.

The chain joins TRBV30 to TRBJ2-5, with 9 bases aligning to TRBD1. This CDR3 comprises 15 residues. In germline, CDR1 is GTSNPN, CDR2 SVGIG (reference sequence). V lost 3 bases and J lost 5; bases outside the gene matches: 10. In DNA form, the CDR3 reads TGTGCCTGGAGCCCGGACAGGGGAACATGGGAGACCCAGTACTTC. This sequence encodes CAWSPDRGTWETQYF.